This T cell receptor beta chain came from a study of blood T cell repertoires in COVID-19. About the study: Whether acute or convalescent, the COVID-19 samples came from the United States, Italy and Spain. The cDNA or gDNA used as material had been derived from T cells, B-cell-depleted T cells, or PBMCs.

This clone was counted a few times. Per the original data handling: Amplification with reference gene primers provided the estimates of nucleated cell counts. The assay was immunoSEQ multiplex PCR, and TCRdb's table has in-frame clones only and misses some. For V, J and clone size, that table is used; D and trimming come from the DNA. The sample shows roughly 230,000 clones, roughly 84% of them seen only once. Between the trimmed V and J ends, which lost 3 bases and 4 bases, there was a span of 10 bases. Germline V CDR1 and CDR2: SGHRS, YFSETQ. This CDR3 is built from 14 residues. The specimen sequenced was peripheral blood. The clonotype originates from a man aged 35-49 years with acute or convalescent COVID-19. This chain uses TRBV5-1 with TRBJ1-4; weak D call: TRBD1 (5 bases). CDR3 region: CASSSGGGNEKLFF. The DNA of the CDR3 is TGCGCCAGCAGCTCGGGGGGTGGTAATGAAAAACTGTTTTTT.